This T cell receptor (beta chain) was observed in a study of cytomegalovirus exposure and HLA in healthy donors. Findings and limits, study-wide: Accurate HLA-A and HLA-B prediction from TCR beta sequences was reported for most subjects. The productive fraction for most TCR beta V segments was about 90% or about 30% in an earlier analysis. Within a later analysis, the majority of CMV-associated TCR beta chains appeared HLA-restricted. Analyses of presence/absence relied on an assumption of roughly uniform sequencing depth across donors.

It was with 60 Vbeta and 13 Jbeta primers that the PCR ran. The repertoire was sequenced with immunoSEQ multiplex PCR; TCRdb's copy has only in-frame clones and lacks some. The ten top clones account for 0.9% to 1.4%, within a sample of around 210,000 clones. As concerns this clone: The target antigen is unknown.

The germline CDR1 and CDR2 sequences are MDHEN and SYDVKM. The CDR3 has 16 residues. V was shortened by 5 bases and J by 0 bases, with 14 bases between the two germline ends. The chain carries TRBV28 and TRBJ1-3; the D gene is possibly TRBD1 (6 bases). The source is a girl aged 2 to 10 in good health and CMV-seropositive. Source material: PBMCs. CDR3 bases: TGTGCCAGCAGTCCCCGCGGGGGCCGCTCTGGAAACACCATATATTTT. Amino acids: CASSPRGGRSGNTIYF. The full variable domain, in which reference TRBV28 and TRBJ1-3 provide the parts outside the CDR3, is DVKVTQSSRYLVKRTGEKVFLECVQDMDHENMFWYRQDPGLGLRLIYFSYDVKMKEKGDIPEGYSVSREKKERFSLILESASTNQTSMYLCASSPRGGRSGNTIYFGEGSWLTVV.